This TCR beta chain was documented in a study of Ad26.COV2.S vaccination and SARS-CoV-2 variants. Findings and caveats of the study: Vaccine recipients posted higher spike-specific TCR breadth than their placebo counterparts. Similar non-spike TCR breadth was seen in vaccine and placebo recipients.

Documented treatment: 19 received Ad26.COV2.S at low or high dose, single or two shots; about 5 received placebo; per-sample allocation not given. Sampling was performed 63 days after the first vaccine or placebo injection. Within Boston, the person who donated was an adult of 18-55 years. Expressing Wuhan-strain SARS-CoV-2 spike, an Ad26 vector served as the vaccine. This CDR3 is 14 amino acids long. With 6 bases clipped from V and 5 bases from J, the junction kept 8 bases outside the gene matches. The germline CDR1 and CDR2 sequences are MDHEN and SYDVKM. Turning to this clone: What it recognizes is unknown.

Clones were sequenced by immunoSEQ multiplex PCR, and TCRdb holds only the in-frame ones, with some missing. This repertoire shows about 500,000 clones, around 89% found once; its top ten account for 1.5% to 2%. The TCR originated in a person between 18 and 59 years old who received the Ad26.COV2.S COVID-19 vaccine or a placebo. This material consisted of peripheral blood, taken in a trial of Ad26.COV2.S vaccine versus placebo. V and J are TRBV28 and TRBJ2-3; TRBD2 aligns across 7 bases. The CDR3: CASRVRGSIDTQYF. The DNA for the CDR3 is TGTGCCAGCAGGGTTCGCGGGAGTATAGATACGCAGTATTTT.